Shown below are 8 T cell receptor beta chains from a single sample sequenced in a study of shared clonotypes between healthy human individuals. Assay used: immunoSEQ multiplex PCR; TCRdb lists only in-frame clones, some missing. The sample holds 2 million to 2.5 million clones, around 95% seen once. Sequenced material: naive CD4+ T cells sorted from blood. Subset of the sample: CD45RA+ positively selected. Source of these receptors: a man aged 18 to 35 in good health.

This chain joins TRBV7-6 and TRBJ2-5; 12 nucleotides match TRBD1. The ends lost 7 bases at V and 4 bases at J; junction bases unmatched: 10. The CDR3 is 16 residues long. Germline CDR1 SGHVS, CDR2 FNYEAQ. CDR3 nucleotide sequence: TGTGCCAGCAACCCGGGACAGGGGGCGAAGGGAGAGACCCAGTACTTC. The encoded protein is CASNPGQGAKGETQYF.

The genes are TRBV5-1 and TRBJ1-1, with D possibly TRBD1 on 5 matching bases. Trimming shortened V by 0 bases and J by 1 base, and 10 bases separated the two germline ends. Germline-derived CDR1 and CDR2 are SGHRS and YFSETQ. The CDR3 has 15 amino acids. CDR3 sequence: CASSLDGTRNTEAFF. In nucleotides, the CDR3 is TGCGCCAGCAGCTTGGATGGGACGAGGAACACTGAAGCTTTCTTT.

The genes are TRBV5-6 and TRBJ2-4; D ambiguous. The CDR3 sequence is 16 residues long. V lost 5 bases, J lost 1 base, and 16 bases lay in between. Germline CDR1 SGHDT, CDR2 YYEEEE. The CDR3: CASSVPEMGAKNIQYF. CDR3 DNA: TGTGCCAGCAGTGTCCCCGAGATGGGGGCCAAAAACATTCAGTACTTC.

The chain carries TRBV13 and TRBJ2-1; 7 bases map to TRBD2. The ends lost 5 bases at V and 0 bases at J; junction bases unmatched: 4. Germline V gene data show CDR1 as PRHDT and CDR2 as FYEKMQ (reference sequence). The CDR3 contains 15 residues. This chain's CDR3 is CASSIRTSSYNEQFF. The CDR3 nucleotides are TGTGCCAGCAGCATACGGACTAGCTCCTACAATGAGCAGTTCTTC.

In this sample, this clone turned up once. The CDR3 sequence: CASSLPGRAFF. In DNA form, the CDR3 reads TGTGCCAGCAGCCTCCCAGGTAGAGCTTTCTTT. The chain carries TRBV16 and TRBJ1-1, with D uncertain. V dropped 4 bases and J dropped 10 bases, with 10 bases sitting between them. Germline lookup yields CDR1 KGHSY and CDR2 FQNENV. CDR3 size: 11 residues.

Concerning this clone itself: Additional DNA sequences in this sample encode the identical CDR3. The rearrangement joins TRBV6-5 to TRBJ2-6; the D gene is possibly TRBD1 (5 bases). There are 15 residues in the CDR3. Trimming cost V 3 bases and J 0 bases, with 6 bases left between them. Per the germline V gene, CDR1 is MNHEY and CDR2 is SVGAGI. The CDR3 sequence is CASSYRGSGANVLTF. The CDR3 DNA sequence: TGTGCCAGCAGTTATAGGGGCTCTGGGGCCAACGTCCTGACTTTC.

As regards this clone: Other nucleotide sequences in the sample specify the same CDR3. This rearrangement joins TRBV5-1 to TRBJ1-4; 7 bases match TRBD1. The CDR3 sequence is 14 residues long. CDR1 is SGHRS and CDR2 is YFSETQ in the germline V gene. V trimming: 0 bases; J trimming: 8 bases; junction bases outside the gene matches: 4. The CDR3: CASSLGQGNEKLFF. Here the CDR3 DNA reads TGCGCCAGCAGCTTGGGACAGGGAAACGAAAAACTGTTTTTT.

The rearrangement joins TRBV18 to TRBJ1-1, with a possible D match to TRBD1 (5 bases). Trimming left V 2 bases short and J 2 bases short, with 18 bases between. The CDR3 sequence is 17 residues long. Germline assignment: CDR1 KGHSH and CDR2 LQKENI. The CDR3 nucleotides are TGTGCCAGCTCACCAATCAGGGAGGCATTTGTAAACACTGAAGCTTTCTTT. This sequence encodes CASSPIREAFVNTEAFF.